Listed below are T cell receptor beta chains from one sample, sequenced in a study of cytomegalovirus exposure and HLA in healthy donors. The method was immunoSEQ multiplex PCR; TCRdb's version includes in-frame clones alone and lacks a portion of them. The sample lists about 130,000 clones, approximately 77% occurring once. The specimen sequenced was PBMCs. The receptors were gathered from a man aged 25-40 years in good health and CMV-seronegative. The CDR3 runs from the conserved cysteine through the conserved F or W. Fields, in order: D gene, J gene, clone size, V gene, CDR3 DNA, CDR3 protein. The D gene is left open where the match is weak. Expanded clones are given a class, and other clones once, few, many or no size at all.

d_gene: NA; j_gene: TRBJ1-5; abundance: NA; v_gene: TRBV28; CDR3nt: TGTGCCAGCAGTGGAGGGGTTCTCCAGCCCCAGCATTTT; CDR3aa: CASSGGVLQPQHF
d_gene: NA; j_gene: TRBJ2-1; abundance: NA; v_gene: TRBV9; CDR3nt: TGTGCCAGCAGCGCCACTAGAGTTAGCATTGAGCAGTTCTTC; CDR3aa: CASSATRVSIEQFF
d_gene: NA; j_gene: TRBJ2-7; abundance: NA; v_gene: TRBV5-1; CDR3nt: TGCGCCAGCAGCCGCTACGAGCAGTACTTC; CDR3aa: CASSRYEQYF
d_gene: TRBD1; j_gene: TRBJ2-5; abundance: once; v_gene: TRBV2; CDR3nt: TGTGCCAGCAGTCAAAGGGGGCTAGAGACCCAGTACTTC; CDR3aa: CASSQRGLETQYF
d_gene: TRBD1; j_gene: TRBJ2-2; abundance: NA; v_gene: TRBV19; CDR3nt: TGTGCCAGTAGGCGCAGTGTAGGGGGCAACACCGGGGAGCTGTTTTTT; CDR3aa: CASRRSVGGNTGELFF
d_gene: NA; j_gene: TRBJ2-1; abundance: NA; v_gene: TRBV6-6; CDR3nt: TGTGCCAGCAGTCTCCCGGGGAACTACAATGAGCAGTTCTTC; CDR3aa: CASSLPGNYNEQFF
d_gene: TRBD1; j_gene: TRBJ1-2; abundance: NA; v_gene: TRBV19; CDR3nt: TGTGCCAGTAGTAACGGGGACAGGGACGGCGGCTACACCTTC; CDR3aa: CASSNGDRDGGYTF
d_gene: TRBD2; j_gene: TRBJ2-5; abundance: NA; v_gene: TRBV15; CDR3nt: TGTGCCACCAGCAGAGATGGTCGGACTAGGCACTTC; CDR3aa: CATSRDGRTRHF
d_gene: TRBD1; j_gene: TRBJ1-3; abundance: once; v_gene: TRBV6-1; CDR3nt: TGTGCCAGCAGTGGTTACAGGGGCGATGGAAACACCATATATTTT; CDR3aa: CASSGYRGDGNTIYF
d_gene: NA; j_gene: TRBJ2-5; abundance: few; v_gene: TRBV7-6; CDR3nt: TGTGCCAGCAGCTTAGCCCGGGTAGCCCAAGAGACCCAGTACTTC; CDR3aa: CASSLARVAQETQYF
d_gene: NA; j_gene: TRBJ2-3; abundance: once; v_gene: TRBV7-3; CDR3nt: TGTGCCAGCAGCTTAGAGGGCACAGATACGCAGTATTTT; CDR3aa: CASSLEGTDTQYF
d_gene: NA; j_gene: TRBJ2-7; abundance: NA; v_gene: TRBV20-1; CDR3nt: TGCAGTGCGTTAGAGTCCTACGAGCAGTACTTC; CDR3aa: CSALESYEQYF
d_gene: NA; j_gene: TRBJ2-1; abundance: NA; v_gene: TRBV5-6; CDR3nt: TGTGCCAGCAGCTGGAGCAATGAGCAGTTCTTC; CDR3aa: CASSWSNEQFF
d_gene: NA; j_gene: TRBJ2-1; abundance: NA; v_gene: TRBV2; CDR3nt: TGTGCCAGCTATGATAGAGGGAGCTCCTACAATGAGCAGTTCTTC; CDR3aa: CASYDRGSSYNEQFF
d_gene: TRBD1; j_gene: TRBJ1-4; abundance: NA; v_gene: TRBV7-7; CDR3nt: TGTGCTAGCAGCTTAGATTGGGGGACAGGGGAGGCAACTAATGAAAAACTGTTTTTT; CDR3aa: CASSLDWGTGEATNEKLFF
d_gene: TRBD1; j_gene: TRBJ2-1; abundance: NA; v_gene: TRBV12-5; CDR3nt: TGTGCTAGTGGGAGCGGGACAGGGGGCGCGATTAGCTACAATGAGCAGTTCTTC; CDR3aa: CASGSGTGGAISYNEQFF
d_gene: NA; j_gene: TRBJ2-1; abundance: NA; v_gene: TRBV2; CDR3nt: TGTGCCAGCACCCCCTTAAGGGGGGAGGGAGGCAATGAGCAGTTCTTC; CDR3aa: CASTPLRGEGGNEQFF
d_gene: TRBD1; j_gene: TRBJ2-3; abundance: NA; v_gene: TRBV5-1; CDR3nt: TGCGCCAGCAGCTCCAGGGGGACCCAAGATACGCAGTATTTT; CDR3aa: CASSSRGTQDTQYF
d_gene: NA; j_gene: TRBJ2-2; abundance: NA; v_gene: TRBV25-1; CDR3nt: TGTGCCAGCAGTGACGGACTGGACTATTACCACACCGGGGAGCTGTTTTTT; CDR3aa: CASSDGLDYYHTGELFF
d_gene: NA; j_gene: TRBJ1-2; abundance: NA; v_gene: TRBV7-9; CDR3nt: TGTGCCAGCAGCTTAGACAGGTCCTCAGGAAGGTACACCTTC; CDR3aa: CASSLDRSSGRYTF
d_gene: NA; j_gene: TRBJ2-1; abundance: NA; v_gene: TRBV30; CDR3nt: TGTGCCTGGTGCTGGGGGCTAGCGGAGCACAATGAGCAGTTCTTC; CDR3aa: CAWCWGLAEHNEQFF
d_gene: TRBD1; j_gene: TRBJ1-1; abundance: NA; v_gene: TRBV19; CDR3nt: TGTGCCAGTAGTGACCGGGACAGGGGGGCGGCGACTGAAGCTTTCTTT; CDR3aa: CASSDRDRGAATEAFF
d_gene: NA; j_gene: TRBJ2-3; abundance: few; v_gene: TRBV7-2; CDR3nt: TGTGCCAGCAGCACCGAAGGGACACCCTCGGATACGCAGTATTTT; CDR3aa: CASSTEGTPSDTQYF
d_gene: NA; j_gene: TRBJ1-1; abundance: few; v_gene: TRBV11-2; CDR3nt: TGTGCCAGCAGCTTAGTGGCCAGAAACACTGAAGCTTTCTTT; CDR3aa: CASSLVARNTEAFF
d_gene: TRBD2; j_gene: TRBJ2-1; abundance: medium-sized; v_gene: TRBV6-4; CDR3nt: TGTGCCAGCAGTGACGGGACTAGTGACTACAATGAGCAGTTCTTC; CDR3aa: CASSDGTSDYNEQFF
d_gene: TRBD2; j_gene: TRBJ2-7; abundance: NA; v_gene: TRBV6-5; CDR3nt: TGTGCCAGCAGTTATTATTTTAGCGGGAGTAAGGACGAGCAGTACTTC; CDR3aa: CASSYYFSGSKDEQYF
d_gene: NA; j_gene: TRBJ2-7; abundance: NA; v_gene: TRBV5-5; CDR3nt: TGTGCCAGCAGCTGGGGCGACGCAGGGGATCCCTACGAGCAGTACTTC; CDR3aa: CASSWGDAGDPYEQYF
d_gene: NA; j_gene: TRBJ2-7; abundance: NA; v_gene: TRBV6-5; CDR3nt: TGTGCCAGCAGCCGTTATAGTACAGGGAGCTACGAGCAGTACTTC; CDR3aa: CASSRYSTGSYEQYF
d_gene: NA; j_gene: TRBJ1-1; abundance: NA; v_gene: TRBV7-8; CDR3nt: TGTGCCAGCAGCTTAGTTTGGGGGGTGACTGAAGCTTTCTTT; CDR3aa: CASSLVWGVTEAFF
d_gene: NA; j_gene: TRBJ1-2; abundance: NA; v_gene: TRBV6-4; CDR3nt: TGTGCCAGCAGTGACGGGGGCGGCTACACCTTC; CDR3aa: CASSDGGGYTF
d_gene: TRBD1; j_gene: TRBJ2-1; abundance: NA; v_gene: TRBV18; CDR3nt: TGTGCCAGCTCAAGGGACAGGGCTGGGAATGAGCAGTTCTTC; CDR3aa: CASSRDRAGNEQFF
d_gene: NA; j_gene: TRBJ2-7; abundance: NA; v_gene: TRBV2; CDR3nt: TGTGCCAGCAGTGAAGCGGGGCCAGAATCCTACGAGCAGTACTTC; CDR3aa: CASSEAGPESYEQYF
d_gene: TRBD1; j_gene: TRBJ1-1; abundance: few; v_gene: TRBV7-9; CDR3nt: TGTGCCAGCAGCCCCGGACAGGGAGGAACTGAAGCTTTCTTT; CDR3aa: CASSPGQGGTEAFF
d_gene: NA; j_gene: TRBJ2-7; abundance: few; v_gene: TRBV5-4; CDR3nt: TGTGCCAGCAGCCTGGGGCCGGAGGAGCAGTACTTC; CDR3aa: CASSLGPEEQYF
d_gene: TRBD2; j_gene: TRBJ2-1; abundance: NA; v_gene: TRBV10-1; CDR3nt: TGCGCCAGCAGTGAATCTAGCGGGGCCTACAATGAGCAGTTCTTC; CDR3aa: CASSESSGAYNEQFF
d_gene: NA; j_gene: TRBJ2-1; abundance: NA; v_gene: TRBV5-1; CDR3nt: TGCGCCAGCTCGATGGTGGGTCCGGGGGTATACAATGAGCAGTTCTTC; CDR3aa: CASSMVGPGVYNEQFF
d_gene: TRBD1; j_gene: TRBJ1-2; abundance: few; v_gene: TRBV28; CDR3nt: TGTGCCAGCAGTCGCCCCGAGGACAGGAACTATGGCTACACCTTC; CDR3aa: CASSRPEDRNYGYTF
d_gene: TRBD2; j_gene: TRBJ2-7; abundance: NA; v_gene: TRBV9; CDR3nt: TGTGCCAGCAGCGTAGGAGGGACTAGCTCCTACGAGCAGTACTTC; CDR3aa: CASSVGGTSSYEQYF
d_gene: NA; j_gene: TRBJ2-3; abundance: NA; v_gene: TRBV7-9; CDR3nt: TGTGCCAGCAGCTTAGAGTACCAGTACACAGATACGCAGTATTTT; CDR3aa: CASSLEYQYTDTQYF
d_gene: TRBD1; j_gene: TRBJ2-5; abundance: NA; v_gene: TRBV4-1; CDR3nt: TGCGCCAGCAGCCAAGACACAGGGGGTCAGGAGACCCAGTACTTC; CDR3aa: CASSQDTGGQETQYF
d_gene: NA; j_gene: TRBJ1-1; abundance: NA; v_gene: TRBV7-3; CDR3nt: TGTGCCAGCAGCCCTAGGGGAAGAGAAACTGAAGCTTTCTTT; CDR3aa: CASSPRGRETEAFF
d_gene: TRBD2; j_gene: TRBJ2-1; abundance: NA; v_gene: TRBV5-4; CDR3nt: TGTGCCAGCAGCTCGGGACTAGCGGGAGGGCAGTTCTTC; CDR3aa: CASSSGLAGGQFF
d_gene: TRBD2; j_gene: TRBJ2-5; abundance: NA; v_gene: TRBV5-5; CDR3nt: TGTGCCAGCAGCCCCGGGGTAGCGGGAGAGTCAGAGACCCAGTACTTC; CDR3aa: CASSPGVAGESETQYF
d_gene: NA; j_gene: TRBJ1-5; abundance: NA; v_gene: TRBV30; CDR3nt: TGTGCCTGGAGTGTACGAGGGGGGGCTCAGCCCCAGCATTTT; CDR3aa: CAWSVRGGAQPQHF
d_gene: TRBD2; j_gene: TRBJ2-7; abundance: NA; v_gene: TRBV5-1; CDR3nt: TGCGCCAGCAGCTTGGGATGGGGCGGGGGCTCCTACGAGCAGTACTTC; CDR3aa: CASSLGWGGGSYEQYF
d_gene: TRBD2; j_gene: TRBJ2-2; abundance: NA; v_gene: TRBV10-1; CDR3nt: TGCGCCAGCAGTGAGCAACTAGCGGGAGAGGGGGAGCTGTTTTTT; CDR3aa: CASSEQLAGEGELFF
d_gene: NA; j_gene: TRBJ1-1; abundance: NA; v_gene: TRBV27; CDR3nt: TGTGCCAGCAGTTTGTATACCGCGGCTGAAGCTTTCTTT; CDR3aa: CASSLYTAAEAFF
d_gene: NA; j_gene: TRBJ2-5; abundance: NA; v_gene: TRBV10-3; CDR3nt: TGTGCCACAGGTGAGCGGCAGCAACAAGAGACCCAGTACTTC; CDR3aa: CATGERQQQETQYF
d_gene: TRBD2; j_gene: TRBJ2-1; abundance: few; v_gene: TRBV5-4; CDR3nt: TGTGCCAGCAGCATGGGACTAGCGGGAGGAGTCTACAATGAGCAGTTCTTC; CDR3aa: CASSMGLAGGVYNEQFF
d_gene: TRBD1; j_gene: TRBJ1-1; abundance: once; v_gene: TRBV5-1; CDR3nt: TGCGCCAGCAGGGACAGGGAAACTGAAGCTTTCTTT; CDR3aa: CASRDRETEAFF
d_gene: TRBD1; j_gene: TRBJ1-5; abundance: few; v_gene: TRBV6-5; CDR3nt: TGTGCCAGCAGTACCCGGACAGGGGGCAATCAGCCCCAGCATTTT; CDR3aa: CASSTRTGGNQPQHF
d_gene: TRBD2; j_gene: TRBJ2-1; abundance: NA; v_gene: TRBV7-9; CDR3nt: TGTGCCAGCAGCACTCCCCCCGGGACTAGCGGGAATCATGAGCAGTTCTTC; CDR3aa: CASSTPPGTSGNHEQFF
d_gene: NA; j_gene: TRBJ2-5; abundance: NA; v_gene: TRBV6-5; CDR3nt: TGTGCCAGCAGTTACTATGGAGGGGAACAAGAGACCCAGTACTTC; CDR3aa: CASSYYGGEQETQYF
d_gene: TRBD1; j_gene: TRBJ2-7; abundance: NA; v_gene: TRBV6-1; CDR3nt: TGTGCCAGCATGAAGACAGGGAATACCTACGAGCAGTACTTC; CDR3aa: CASMKTGNTYEQYF
d_gene: NA; j_gene: TRBJ2-3; abundance: NA; v_gene: TRBV10-3; CDR3nt: TGTGCCATCAGCGACCCAAGCGGAACCCCACTGGAAGATACGCAGTATTTT; CDR3aa: CAISDPSGTPLEDTQYF
d_gene: NA; j_gene: TRBJ2-3; abundance: NA; v_gene: TRBV6-5; CDR3nt: TGTGCCAGCAGTTACGGGGCAGGTAACGCAGATACGCAGTATTTT; CDR3aa: CASSYGAGNADTQYF
d_gene: NA; j_gene: TRBJ2-7; abundance: NA; v_gene: TRBV10-3; CDR3nt: TGTGCCACCTTCCTTGAAGGGGGTGAGCAGTACTTC; CDR3aa: CATFLEGGEQYF
d_gene: NA; j_gene: TRBJ1-2; abundance: NA; v_gene: TRBV7-8; CDR3nt: TGTGCCAGCGTCACAGGGACCTATGGCTACACCTTC; CDR3aa: CASVTGTYGYTF
d_gene: TRBD2; j_gene: TRBJ2-3; abundance: few; v_gene: TRBV28; CDR3nt: TGTGCCAGCCGGGGACTAGCGGGAGGGCAAGATACGCAGTATTTT; CDR3aa: CASRGLAGGQDTQYF